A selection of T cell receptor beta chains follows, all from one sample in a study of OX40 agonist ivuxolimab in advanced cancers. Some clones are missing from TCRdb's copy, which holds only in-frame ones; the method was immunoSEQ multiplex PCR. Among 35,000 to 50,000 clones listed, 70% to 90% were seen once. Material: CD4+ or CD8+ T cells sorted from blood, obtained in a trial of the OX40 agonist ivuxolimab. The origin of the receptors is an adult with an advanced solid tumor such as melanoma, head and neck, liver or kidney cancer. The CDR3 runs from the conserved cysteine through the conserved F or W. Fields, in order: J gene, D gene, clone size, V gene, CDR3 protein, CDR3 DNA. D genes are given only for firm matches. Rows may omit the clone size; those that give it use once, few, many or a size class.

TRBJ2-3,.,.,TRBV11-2,CASSLGGDTQYF,TGTGCCAGCAGCTTGGGGGGAGATACGCAGTATTTT
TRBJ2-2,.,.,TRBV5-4,CASSLQGPNTGELFF,TGTGCCAGCAGCTTACAGGGACCGAACACCGGGGAGCTGTTTTTT
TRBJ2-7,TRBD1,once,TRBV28,CASGETGGTWEQYF,TGTGCCAGCGGAGAGACAGGGGGGACGTGGGAGCAGTACTTC
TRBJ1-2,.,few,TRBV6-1,CASGYPRDGYTF,TGTGCCAGCGGATATCCGAGGGACGGCTACACCTTC
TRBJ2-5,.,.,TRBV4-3,CASSQENRDQYF,TGCGCCAGCAGCCAAGAAAACAGAGACCAGTACTTC
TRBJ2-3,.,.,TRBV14,CASSRWDSTDTQYF,TGTGCCAGCAGCCGATGGGACAGCACAGATACGCAGTATTTT
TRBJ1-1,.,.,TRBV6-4,CASTWNTEAFF,TGTGCCAGCACATGGAACACTGAAGCTTTCTTT
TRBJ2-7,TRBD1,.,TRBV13,CASSTSNRGKGYEQYF,TGTGCCAGCAGCACGTCAAACAGGGGAAAGGGGTACGAGCAGTACTTC
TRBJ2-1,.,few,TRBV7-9,CASSRGGNNEQFF,TGTGCCAGCAGCCGCGGCGGGAACAATGAGCAGTTCTTC
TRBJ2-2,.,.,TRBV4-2,CASSQDDQGGTGELFF,TGTGCCAGCAGCCAAGATGATCAAGGGGGGACCGGGGAGCTGTTTTTT